Below, one T cell receptor beta chain is given with its context. Its antigen is still unknown. This sample was taken from a study of OX40 agonist ivuxolimab in advanced cancers. Background on the study: Hepatocellular carcinoma, melanoma, renal cell or head and neck cancer was diagnosed in the dose-escalation patients.

Study-level points and caveats: The authors did not determine the antigen specificity of the expanded peripheral T cells.

The table came from immunoSEQ multiplex PCR; TCRdb's copy has only in-frame clones and leaves some out. Among tens of thousands of clones listed, around 90% were seen once. The study sampled blood at baseline, cycle 4 day 1, and cycle 7 day 1. The CDR3 runs to 17 residues. Germline V gene data show CDR1 as SGHDN and CDR2 as FVKESK. Trimming took 1 base from V and 9 from J; bases not matched to a gene: 14. This sequence joins TRBV14 and TRBJ2-4; 8 bases are a match to TRBD1. Sequenced here: CD4+ or CD8+ T cells sorted from blood, sampled in a trial of the OX40 agonist ivuxolimab. This sequence originates from an adult with an advanced solid tumor such as melanoma, head and neck, liver or kidney cancer. CDR3: CASSQVTPPDRVAIQYF. In DNA, the CDR3 is TGTGCCAGCAGCCAAGTGACCCCGCCGGACAGGGTGGCCATTCAGTACTTC.